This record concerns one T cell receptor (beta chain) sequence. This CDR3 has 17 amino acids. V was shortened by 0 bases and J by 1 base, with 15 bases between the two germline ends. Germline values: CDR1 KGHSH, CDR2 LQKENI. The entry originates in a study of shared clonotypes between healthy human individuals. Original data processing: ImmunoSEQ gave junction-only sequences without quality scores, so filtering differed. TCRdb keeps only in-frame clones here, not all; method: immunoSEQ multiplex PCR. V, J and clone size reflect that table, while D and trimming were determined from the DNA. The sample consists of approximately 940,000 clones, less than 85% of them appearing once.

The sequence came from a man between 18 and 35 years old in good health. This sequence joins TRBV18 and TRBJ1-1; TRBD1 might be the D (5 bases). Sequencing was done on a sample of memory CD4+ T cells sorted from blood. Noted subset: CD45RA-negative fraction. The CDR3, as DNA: TGTGCCAGCTCACCACCGGTGAGGTGGAGGGGGAACACTGAAGCTTTCTTT. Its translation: CASSPPVRWRGNTEAFF.